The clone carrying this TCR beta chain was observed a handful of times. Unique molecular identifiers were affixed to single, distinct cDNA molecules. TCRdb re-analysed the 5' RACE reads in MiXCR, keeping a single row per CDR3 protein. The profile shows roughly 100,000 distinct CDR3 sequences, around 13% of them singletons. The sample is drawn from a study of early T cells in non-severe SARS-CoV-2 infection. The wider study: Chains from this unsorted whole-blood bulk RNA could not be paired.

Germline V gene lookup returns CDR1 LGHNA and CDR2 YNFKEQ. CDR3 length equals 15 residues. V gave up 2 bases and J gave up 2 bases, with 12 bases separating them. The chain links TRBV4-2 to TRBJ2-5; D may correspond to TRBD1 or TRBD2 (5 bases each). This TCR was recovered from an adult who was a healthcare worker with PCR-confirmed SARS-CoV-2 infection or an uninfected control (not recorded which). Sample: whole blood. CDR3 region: CASSQLNGGQETQYF. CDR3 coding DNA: TGTGCCAGCAGCCAACTCAATGGGGGTCAAGAGACCCAGTACTTC.